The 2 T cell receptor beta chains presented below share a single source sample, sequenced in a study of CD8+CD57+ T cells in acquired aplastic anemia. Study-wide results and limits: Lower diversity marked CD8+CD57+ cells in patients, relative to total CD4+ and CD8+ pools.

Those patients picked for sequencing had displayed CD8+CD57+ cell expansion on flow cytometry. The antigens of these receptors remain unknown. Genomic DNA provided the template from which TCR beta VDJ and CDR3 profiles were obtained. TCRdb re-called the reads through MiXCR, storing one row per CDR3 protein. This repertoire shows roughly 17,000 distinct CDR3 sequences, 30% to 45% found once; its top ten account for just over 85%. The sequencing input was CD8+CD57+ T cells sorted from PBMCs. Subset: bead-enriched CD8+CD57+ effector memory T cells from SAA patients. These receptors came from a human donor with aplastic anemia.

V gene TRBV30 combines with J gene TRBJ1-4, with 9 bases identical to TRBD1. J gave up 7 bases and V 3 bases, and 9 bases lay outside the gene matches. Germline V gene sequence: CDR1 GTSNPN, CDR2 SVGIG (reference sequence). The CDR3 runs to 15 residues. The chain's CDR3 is CAWRPQGDRVEKLFF. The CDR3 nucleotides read TGTGCCTGGAGACCTCAGGGGGACAGGGTTGAAAAACTGTTTTTT.

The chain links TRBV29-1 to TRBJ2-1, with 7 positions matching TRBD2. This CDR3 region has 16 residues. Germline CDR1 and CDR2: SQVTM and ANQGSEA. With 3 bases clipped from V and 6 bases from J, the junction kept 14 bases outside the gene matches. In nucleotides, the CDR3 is TGCAGCGTTGAGCTGAGTGGGGGGGGGGTAAGCAATGAGCAGTTCTTC. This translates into CSVELSGGGVSNEQFF.